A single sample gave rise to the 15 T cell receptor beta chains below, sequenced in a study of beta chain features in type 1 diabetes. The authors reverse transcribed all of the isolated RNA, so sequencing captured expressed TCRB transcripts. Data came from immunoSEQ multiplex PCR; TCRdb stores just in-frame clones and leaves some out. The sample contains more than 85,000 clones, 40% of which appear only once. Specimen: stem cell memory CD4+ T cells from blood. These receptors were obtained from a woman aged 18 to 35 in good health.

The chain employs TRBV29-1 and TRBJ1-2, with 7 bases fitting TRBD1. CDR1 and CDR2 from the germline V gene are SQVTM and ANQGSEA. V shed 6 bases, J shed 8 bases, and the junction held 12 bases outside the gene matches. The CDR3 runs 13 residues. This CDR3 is CSVSTGMVFGYTF. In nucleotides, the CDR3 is TGCAGCGTCTCGACAGGGATGGTGTTCGGCTACACCTTC.

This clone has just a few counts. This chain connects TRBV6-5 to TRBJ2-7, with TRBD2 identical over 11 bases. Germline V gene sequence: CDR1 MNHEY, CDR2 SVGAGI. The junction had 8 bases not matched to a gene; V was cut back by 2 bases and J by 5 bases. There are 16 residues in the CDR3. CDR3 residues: CASSYDPSGRFNEQYF. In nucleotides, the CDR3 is TGTGCCAGCAGTTACGACCCTAGCGGGAGGTTCAACGAGCAGTACTTC.

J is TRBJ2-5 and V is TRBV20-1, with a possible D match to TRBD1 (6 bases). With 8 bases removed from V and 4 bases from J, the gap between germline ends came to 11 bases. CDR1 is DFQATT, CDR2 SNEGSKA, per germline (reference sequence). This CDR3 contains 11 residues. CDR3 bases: TGCAGTACTCGGACAGTAGAGACCCAGTACTTC. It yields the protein CSTRTVETQYF.

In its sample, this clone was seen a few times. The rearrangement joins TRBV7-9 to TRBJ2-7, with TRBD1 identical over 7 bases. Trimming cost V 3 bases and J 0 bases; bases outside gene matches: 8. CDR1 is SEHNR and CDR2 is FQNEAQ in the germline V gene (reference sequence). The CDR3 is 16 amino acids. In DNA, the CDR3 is TGTGCCAGCAGCTTGCTGGGACAGCGTCTCTCCTACGAGCAGTACTTC. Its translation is CASSLLGQRLSYEQYF.

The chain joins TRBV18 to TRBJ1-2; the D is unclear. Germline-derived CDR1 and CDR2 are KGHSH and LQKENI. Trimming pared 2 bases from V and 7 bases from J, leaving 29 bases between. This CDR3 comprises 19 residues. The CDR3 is CASSPRGSRAVVSEGGYTF. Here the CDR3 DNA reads TGTGCCAGCTCACCAAGAGGGTCCCGTGCCGTGGTGTCAGAAGGTGGCTACACCTTC.

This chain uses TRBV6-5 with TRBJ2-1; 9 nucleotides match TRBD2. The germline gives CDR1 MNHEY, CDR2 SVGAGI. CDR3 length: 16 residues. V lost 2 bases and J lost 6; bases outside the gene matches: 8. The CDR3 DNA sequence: TGTGCCAGCAGTTACCATCGGGCTAGCGGGGCCAATGAGCAGTTCTTC. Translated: CASSYHRASGANEQFF.

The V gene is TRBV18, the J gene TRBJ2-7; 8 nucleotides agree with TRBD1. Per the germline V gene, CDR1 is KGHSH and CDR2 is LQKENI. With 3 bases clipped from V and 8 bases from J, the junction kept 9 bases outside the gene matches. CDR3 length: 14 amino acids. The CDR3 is CASSPISDRGQQYF. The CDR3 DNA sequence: TGTGCCAGCTCACCGATAAGCGACAGGGGCCAGCAGTACTTC.

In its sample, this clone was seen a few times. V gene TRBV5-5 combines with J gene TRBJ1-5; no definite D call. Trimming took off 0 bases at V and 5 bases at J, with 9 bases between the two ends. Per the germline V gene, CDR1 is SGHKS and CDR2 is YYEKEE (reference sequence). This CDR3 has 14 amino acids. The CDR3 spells CASSLATVYQPQHF. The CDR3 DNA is TGTGCCAGCAGCTTGGCTACAGTATATCAGCCCCAGCATTTT.

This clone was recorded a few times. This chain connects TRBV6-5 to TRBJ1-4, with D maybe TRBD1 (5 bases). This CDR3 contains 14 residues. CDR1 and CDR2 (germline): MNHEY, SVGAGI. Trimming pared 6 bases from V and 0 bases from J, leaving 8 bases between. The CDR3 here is CASRMTATNEKLFF. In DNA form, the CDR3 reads TGTGCCAGCAGGATGACAGCAACTAATGAAAAACTGTTTTTT.

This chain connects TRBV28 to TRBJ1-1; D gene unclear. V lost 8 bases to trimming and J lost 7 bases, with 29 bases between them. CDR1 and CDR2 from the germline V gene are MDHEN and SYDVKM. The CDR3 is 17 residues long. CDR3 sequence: CASFGKLGSREAYEAFF. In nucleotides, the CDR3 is TGTGCCAGCTTTGGTAAACTAGGCAGTCGAGAGGCCTATGAAGCTTTCTTT.

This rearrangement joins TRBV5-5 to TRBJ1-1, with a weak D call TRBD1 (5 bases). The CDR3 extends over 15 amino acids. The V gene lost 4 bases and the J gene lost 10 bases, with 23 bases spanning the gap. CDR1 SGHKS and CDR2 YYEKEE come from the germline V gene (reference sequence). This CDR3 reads CASSTGGQGGWSAFF. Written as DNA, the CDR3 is TGTGCCAGCAGCACGGGAGGGCAGGGCGGGTGGTCAGCTTTCTTT.

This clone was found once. Here the CDR3 DNA reads TGTGCCAGTTCAGGGGGCGCGGGGACTAATGAAAAACTGTTTTTT. Translating gives CASSGGAGTNEKLFF. The chain employs TRBV7-9 and TRBJ1-4; 8 bases are shared with TRBD1. Per the germline V gene, CDR1 is SEHNR and CDR2 is FQNEAQ (reference sequence). The CDR3 is 15 residues long. With V trimmed by 9 bases and J by 2 bases, 8 bases remained unmatched. The complete variable domain, with remaining parts taken from reference TRBV7-9 and TRBJ1-4, reads DTGVSQNPRHKITKRGQNVTFRCDPISEHNRLYWYRQTLGQGPEFLTYFQNEAQLEKSRLLSDRFSAERPKGSFSTLEIQRTEQGDSAMYLCASSGGAGTNEKLFFGSGTQLSVL.

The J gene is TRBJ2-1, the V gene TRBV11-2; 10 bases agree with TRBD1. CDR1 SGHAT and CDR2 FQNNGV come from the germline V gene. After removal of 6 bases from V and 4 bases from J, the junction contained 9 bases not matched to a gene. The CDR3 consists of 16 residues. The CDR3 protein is CASRARRGQGYNEQFF. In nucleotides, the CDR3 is TGTGCCAGCAGGGCAAGGAGGGGACAGGGGTACAATGAGCAGTTCTTC.

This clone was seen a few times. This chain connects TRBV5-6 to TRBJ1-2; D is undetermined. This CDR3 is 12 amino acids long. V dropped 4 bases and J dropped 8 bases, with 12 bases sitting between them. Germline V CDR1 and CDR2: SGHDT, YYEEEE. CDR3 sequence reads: CASSRRLSGYTF. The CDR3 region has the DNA TGTGCCAGCAGCCGCCGACTCTCCGGCTACACCTTC.

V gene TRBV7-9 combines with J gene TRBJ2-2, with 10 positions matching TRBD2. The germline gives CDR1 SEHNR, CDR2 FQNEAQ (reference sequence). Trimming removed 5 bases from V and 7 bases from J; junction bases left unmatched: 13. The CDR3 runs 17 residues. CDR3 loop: CASSLGLAGVQYGELFF. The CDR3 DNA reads TGTGCCAGCAGCCTAGGCCTAGCGGGAGTTCAATACGGGGAGCTGTTTTTT.